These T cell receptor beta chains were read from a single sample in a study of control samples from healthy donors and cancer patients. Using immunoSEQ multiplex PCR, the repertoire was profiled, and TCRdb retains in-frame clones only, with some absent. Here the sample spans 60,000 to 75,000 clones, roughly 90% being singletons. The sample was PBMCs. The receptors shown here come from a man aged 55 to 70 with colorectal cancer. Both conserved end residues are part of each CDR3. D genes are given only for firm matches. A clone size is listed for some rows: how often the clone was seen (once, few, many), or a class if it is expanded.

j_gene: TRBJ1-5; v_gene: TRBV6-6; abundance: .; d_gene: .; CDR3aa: CASSYSSRNQPQHF; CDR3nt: TGTGCCAGCAGTTACTCGAGTAGGAATCAGCCCCAGCATTTT
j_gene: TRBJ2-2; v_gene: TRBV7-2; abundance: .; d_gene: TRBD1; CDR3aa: CASRTGTENTGELFF; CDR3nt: TGTGCCAGCAGAACCGGGACAGAGAACACCGGGGAGCTGTTTTTT
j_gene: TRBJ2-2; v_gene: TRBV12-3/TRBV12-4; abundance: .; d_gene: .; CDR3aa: CASNPNAGELFF; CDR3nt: TGTGCCAGCAATCCTAATGCGGGGGAGCTGTTTTTT
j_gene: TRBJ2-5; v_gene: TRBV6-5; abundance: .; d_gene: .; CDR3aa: CASKVGREETQYF; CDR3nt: TGTGCCAGCAAGGTTGGTAGGGAAGAGACCCAGTACTTC
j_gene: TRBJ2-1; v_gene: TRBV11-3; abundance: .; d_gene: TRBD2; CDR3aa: CASSLGGGTSYNEQFF; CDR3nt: TGTGCCAGCAGCTTAGGCGGGGGGACCTCCTACAATGAGCAGTTCTTC
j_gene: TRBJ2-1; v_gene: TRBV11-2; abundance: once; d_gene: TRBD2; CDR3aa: CASSQGTSGGEQFF; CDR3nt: TGTGCCAGCAGCCAAGGGACTAGCGGGGGCGAGCAGTTCTTC
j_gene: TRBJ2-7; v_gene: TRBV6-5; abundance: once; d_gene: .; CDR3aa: CASRPPGAYEQYF; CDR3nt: TGTGCCAGCAGACCCCCAGGGGCCTACGAGCAGTACTTC
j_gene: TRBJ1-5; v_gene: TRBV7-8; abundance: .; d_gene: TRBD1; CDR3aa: CASSQRDRRQPQHF; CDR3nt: TGTGCCAGCAGCCAACGGGACAGAAGGCAGCCCCAGCATTTT
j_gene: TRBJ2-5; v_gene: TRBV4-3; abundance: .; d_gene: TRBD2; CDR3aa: CANSQAPFGGAEETQYF; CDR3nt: TGCGCCAACAGCCAAGCCCCTTTCGGGGGGGCCGAAGAGACCCAGTACTTC
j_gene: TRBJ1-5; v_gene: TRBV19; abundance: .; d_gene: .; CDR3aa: CASSINQAPYQPQHF; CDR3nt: TGTGCCAGTAGTATCAACCAGGCCCCGTATCAGCCCCAGCATTTT
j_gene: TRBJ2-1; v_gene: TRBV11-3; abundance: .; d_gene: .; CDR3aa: CASSRPGDNEQFF; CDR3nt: TGTGCCAGCAGCCGCCCCGGGGACAATGAGCAGTTCTTC
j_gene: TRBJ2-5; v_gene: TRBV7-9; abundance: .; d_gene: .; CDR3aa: CASSFSGETQYF; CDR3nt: TGTGCCAGCAGTTTCTCGGGGGAGACCCAGTACTTC
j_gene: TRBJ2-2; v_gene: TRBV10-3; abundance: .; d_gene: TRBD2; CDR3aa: CAISESPSGGAETGELFF; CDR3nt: TGTGCCATCAGTGAGTCCCCTAGCGGGGGGGCGGAAACCGGGGAGCTGTTTTTT
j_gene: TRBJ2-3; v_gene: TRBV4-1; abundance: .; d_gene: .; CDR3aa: CASSQAGGASTDTQYF; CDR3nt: TGCGCCAGCAGCCAAGCGGGGGGCGCTAGCACAGATACGCAGTATTTT
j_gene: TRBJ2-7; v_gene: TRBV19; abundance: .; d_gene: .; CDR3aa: CASRSGYEQYF; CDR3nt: TGTGCCTCTAGGAGCGGTTACGAGCAGTACTTC
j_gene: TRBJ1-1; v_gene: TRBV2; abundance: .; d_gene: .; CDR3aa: CASNRAVETEAFF; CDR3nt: TGTGCCAGCAACCGGGCGGTGGAAACTGAAGCTTTCTTT
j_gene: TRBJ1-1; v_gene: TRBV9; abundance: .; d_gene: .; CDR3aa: CASSTGAVTEAFF; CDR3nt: TGTGCCAGCAGCACCGGGGCGGTCACTGAAGCTTTCTTT
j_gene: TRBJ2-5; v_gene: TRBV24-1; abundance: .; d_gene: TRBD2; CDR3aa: CATSDRAGGQETQYF; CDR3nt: TGTGCCACCAGTGATCGAGCGGGGGGCCAAGAGACCCAGTACTTC
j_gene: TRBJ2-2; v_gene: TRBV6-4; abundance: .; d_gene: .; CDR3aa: CASSPSPGTGELFF; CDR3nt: TGTGCCAGCAGTCCCTCCCCGGGGACCGGGGAGCTGTTTTTT
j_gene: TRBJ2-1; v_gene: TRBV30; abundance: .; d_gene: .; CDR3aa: CAWSVLGPAGLFF; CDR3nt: TGTGCCTGGAGTGTACTAGGCCCTGCGGGGCTGTTCTTC
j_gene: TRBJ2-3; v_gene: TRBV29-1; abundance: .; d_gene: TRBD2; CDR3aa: CSVEASGRGTDTQYF; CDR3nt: TGCAGCGTTGAGGCTAGCGGGAGAGGCACAGATACGCAGTATTTT
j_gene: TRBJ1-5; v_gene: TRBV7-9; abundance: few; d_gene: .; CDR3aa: CASSLGTSNQPQHF; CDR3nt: TGTGCCAGCAGCTTGGGGACAAGTAATCAGCCCCAGCATTTT
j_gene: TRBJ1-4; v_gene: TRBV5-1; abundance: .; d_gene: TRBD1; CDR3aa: CASSISGQGGEKLFF; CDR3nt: TGCGCCAGCAGCATTTCGGGACAGGGTGGTGAAAAACTGTTTTTT
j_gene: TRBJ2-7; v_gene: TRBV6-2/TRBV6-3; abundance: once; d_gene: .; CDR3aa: CASSSSGLAGEQYF; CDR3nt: .
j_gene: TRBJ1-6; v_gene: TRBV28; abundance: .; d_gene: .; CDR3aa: CASTGSSYNSPLHF; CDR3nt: TGTGCCAGCACTGGATCCTCCTATAATTCACCCCTCCACTTT
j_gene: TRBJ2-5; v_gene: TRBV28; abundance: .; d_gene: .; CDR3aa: CASSLKAAGLYSETQYF; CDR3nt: TGTGCCAGCAGTTTGAAGGCGGCAGGTCTCTACTCAGAGACCCAGTACTTC
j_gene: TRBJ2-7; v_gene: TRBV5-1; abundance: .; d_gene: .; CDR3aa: CASNSGSSYEQYF; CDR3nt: TGCGCCAGCAACTCGGGCTCCTCCTACGAGCAGTACTTC
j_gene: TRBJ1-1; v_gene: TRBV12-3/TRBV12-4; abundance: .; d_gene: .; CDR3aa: CASSFTRNTEAFF; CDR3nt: TGTGCCAGCAGTTTCACAAGGAACACTGAAGCTTTCTTT
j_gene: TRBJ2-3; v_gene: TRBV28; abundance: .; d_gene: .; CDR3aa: CASSLRPDTQYF; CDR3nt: TGTGCCAGCAGTTTACGGCCAGATACGCAGTATTTT
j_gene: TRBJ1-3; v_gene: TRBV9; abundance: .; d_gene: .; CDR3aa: CASSVGETRSGNTIYF; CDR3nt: TGTGCCAGCAGCGTAGGCGAGACCCGCTCTGGAAACACCATATATTTT
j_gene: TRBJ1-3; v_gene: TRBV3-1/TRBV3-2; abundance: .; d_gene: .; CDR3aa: CASSQDGARSKLNTIYF; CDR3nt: TGTGCCAGCAGCCAAGATGGGGCCCGCTCCAAGTTAAACACCATATATTTT
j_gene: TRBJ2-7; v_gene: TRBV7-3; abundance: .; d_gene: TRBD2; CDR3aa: CASSFAGTSGGSSYEQYF; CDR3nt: TGTGCCAGCAGCTTTGCCGGGACTAGCGGGGGGAGCTCCTACGAGCAGTACTTC
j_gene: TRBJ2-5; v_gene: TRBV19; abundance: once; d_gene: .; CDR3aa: CASSSTETQYF; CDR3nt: TGTGCCAGTAGTTCAACAGAGACCCAGTACTTC
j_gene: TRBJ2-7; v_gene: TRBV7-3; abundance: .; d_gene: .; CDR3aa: CASSLSQSSYEQYF; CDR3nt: TGTGCCAGCAGCTTAAGTCAAAGCTCCTACGAGCAGTACTTC
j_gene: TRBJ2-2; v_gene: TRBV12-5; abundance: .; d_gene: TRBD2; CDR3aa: CASVPEGLVANTGELFF; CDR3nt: TGTGCTAGTGTTCCCGAGGGACTAGTCGCTAACACCGGGGAGCTGTTTTTT
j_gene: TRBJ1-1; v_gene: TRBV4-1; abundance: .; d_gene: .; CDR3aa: CASSRRPQGNEAFF; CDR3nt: TGCGCCAGCAGCCGCCGCCCTCAGGGGAATGAAGCTTTCTTT
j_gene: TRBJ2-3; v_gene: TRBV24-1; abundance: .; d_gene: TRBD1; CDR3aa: CATSDYPGTGITDTQYF; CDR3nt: TGTGCCACCAGTGATTACCCTGGGACAGGGATAACAGATACGCAGTATTTT
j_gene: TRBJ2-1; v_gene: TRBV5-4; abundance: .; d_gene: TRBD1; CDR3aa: CASSPQLQGATAEQFF; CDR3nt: TGTGCCAGCAGCCCGCAACTACAGGGGGCGACGGCTGAGCAGTTCTTC
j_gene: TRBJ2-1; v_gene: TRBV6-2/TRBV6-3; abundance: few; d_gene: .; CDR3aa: CASSYSRDEQFF; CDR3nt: TGTGCCAGCAGTTACTCTAGGGATGAGCAGTTCTTC
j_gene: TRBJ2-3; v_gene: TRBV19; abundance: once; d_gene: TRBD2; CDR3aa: CASTPGGYTQYF; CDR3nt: TGTGCCAGTACTCCGGGGGGATATACGCAGTATTTT
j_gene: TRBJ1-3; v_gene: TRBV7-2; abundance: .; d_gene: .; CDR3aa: CASSPGSAASGNTIYF; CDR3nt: TGTGCCAGCAGCCCGGGTTCGGCAGCCTCTGGAAACACCATATATTTT